This is a list of T cell receptor beta chains from one sample in a study of beta chain features in type 1 diabetes. Here immunoSEQ multiplex PCR was the method, and the copy in TCRdb shows in-frame clones only, minus some. The sample has approximately 170,000 clones, over 6% seen once; the top ten hold under 0.55%. Sequences were obtained from central memory CD4+ T cells from blood. The receptors were sampled from a man in his late teens or twenties with type 1 diabetes. Both conserved end residues are part of each CDR3. The D gene is left open where the match is weak. Clone sizes are given selectively: once, few, many, or a class where the clone is expanded.

d_call j_call clone_size v_call cdr3_aa cdr3_nt
NA TRBJ2-5 NA TRBV7-6 CASSRLTRGAETQYF TGTGCCAGCAGCAGATTAACCAGGGGCGCGGAGACCCAGTACTTC
NA TRBJ1-2 NA TRBV5-6 CASSLNWRGYTF TGTGCCAGCAGCTTGAATTGGCGGGGCTACACCTTC
TRBD1 TRBJ2-7 few TRBV30 CAGGQLSYEQYF TGTGCCGGGGGACAGCTTTCCTACGAGCAGTACTTC
NA TRBJ2-3 NA TRBV28 CASSRGAGSTDTQYF TGTGCCAGCAGTCGGGGTGCGGGTTCCACAGATACGCAGTATTTT
TRBD2 TRBJ2-2 few TRBV7-9 CASREAGGIGELFF TGTGCCAGCAGAGAGGCGGGGGGCATCGGGGAGCTGTTTTTT
NA TRBJ1-2 NA TRBV30 CAWRQTYGYTF TGTGCCTGGAGACAGACCTATGGCTACACCTTC
NA TRBJ1-1 NA TRBV7-9 CASSLRDISSTEAFF TGTGCCAGCAGCTTAAGGGACATCAGTAGCACTGAAGCTTTCTTT
TRBD1 TRBJ1-4 NA TRBV7-2 CASSYGTGTNEKLFF TGTGCCAGCAGCTATGGGACAGGGACTAATGAAAAACTGTTTTTT
TRBD1 TRBJ2-1 few TRBV11-2 CASSYTGVYNEQFF TGTGCCAGCAGTTACACAGGGGTCTACAATGAGCAGTTCTTC
NA TRBJ1-2 few TRBV11-2 CASSLTGRRLGTGGYTF TGTGCCAGCAGCTTAACCGGGAGGAGGTTGGGGACGGGTGGCTACACCTTC
NA TRBJ2-3 few TRBV7-2 CASSPSGVEDTQYF TGTGCCAGCAGCCCGTCGGGGGTGGAAGATACGCAGTATTTT
NA TRBJ2-6 few TRBV9 CASSQALSGANVLTF TGTGCCAGCAGCCAAGCTCTCTCTGGGGCCAACGTCCTGACTTTC
NA TRBJ2-5 NA TRBV5-4 CASSSQGQETQYF TGTGCCAGCAGCTCACAGGGTCAAGAGACCCAGTACTTC
NA TRBJ2-6 few TRBV10-3 CAISESRGSGANVLTF TGTGCCATCAGTGAGTCCCGGGGTTCTGGGGCCAACGTCCTGACTTTC
NA TRBJ2-7 NA TRBV20-1 CSARRLYEQYF TGCAGTGCGCGGCGCCTCTACGAGCAGTACTTC
NA TRBJ2-7 few TRBV28 CASSAPLSYEQYF TGTGCCAGCAGTGCGCCCCTCTCCTACGAGCAGTACTTC
NA TRBJ2-1 NA TRBV4-3 CASSQSIPYNEQFF TGCGCCAGCAGCCAATCAATCCCCTACAATGAGCAGTTCTTC
TRBD1 TRBJ2-3 NA TRBV11-2 CASSATGEYADTQYF TGTGCCAGCAGCGCGACAGGGGAGTACGCAGATACGCAGTATTTT
NA TRBJ1-1 few TRBV29-1 CSARTFDTEAFF TGCAGCGCTAGGACATTCGACACTGAAGCTTTCTTT
NA TRBJ2-5 NA TRBV7-2 CASRPGASQETQYF TGTGCCAGTAGGCCTGGGGCCTCGCAAGAGACCCAGTACTTC
TRBD1 TRBJ1-4 few TRBV2 CASNSDRLNEKLFF TGTGCCAGCAATTCGGACAGGCTCAATGAAAAACTGTTTTTT
TRBD1 TRBJ2-5 few TRBV5-1 CASSGRQGTGTQYF TGCGCCAGCAGCGGAAGACAGGGGACCGGGACCCAGTACTTC
NA TRBJ1-2 NA TRBV30 CAWSGGAAHTF TGTGCCTGGAGCGGGGGGGCCGCTCACACCTTC
NA TRBJ2-7 NA TRBV5-1 CASSFGTQVYEQYF TGCGCCAGCAGCTTCGGGACTCAAGTCTACGAGCAGTACTTC
NA TRBJ2-1 NA TRBV2 CASSSLDEQFF TGTGCCAGCAGTTCCCTCGATGAGCAGTTCTTC
NA TRBJ2-6 NA TRBV6-6 CASRALASGANVLTF TGTGCCAGCAGGGCCCTTGCTTCTGGGGCCAACGTCCTGACTTTC
NA TRBJ2-5 NA TRBV7-2 CASSLPPQETQYF TGTGCCAGCAGCTTACCCCCTCAAGAGACCCAGTACTTC
NA TRBJ2-5 few TRBV27 CASSQHQGTQYF TGTGCCAGCAGCCAACACCAGGGGACCCAGTACTTC
NA TRBJ2-4 few TRBV9 CASSSRGLAKNIQYF TGTGCCAGCAGCAGTAGGGGGTTAGCCAAAAACATTCAGTACTTC
NA TRBJ1-4 NA TRBV21-1 CASGQNVSREKLFF TGTGCCAGCGGACAGAATGTCTCTCGAGAAAAACTGTTTTTT
TRBD2 TRBJ2-5 few TRBV5-1 CASSKGLAGWQETQYF TGCGCCAGCAGCAAAGGACTAGCGGGGTGGCAAGAGACCCAGTACTTC
TRBD2 TRBJ2-3 few TRBV19 CASSASGKTDTQYF TGTGCCAGTAGTGCTAGCGGGAAGACAGATACGCAGTATTTT
NA TRBJ2-5 many TRBV5-6 CASSPRVTQYF TGTGCCAGCAGCCCACGGGTGACCCAGTACTTC
TRBD2 TRBJ2-5 few TRBV9 CASSGGLAEETQYF TGTGCCAGCAGCGGGGGACTAGCGGAAGAGACCCAGTACTTC
NA TRBJ2-4 few TRBV19 CASRAGASGKNIQYF TGTGCCAGTAGGGCAGGGGCAAGTGGCAAAAACATTCAGTACTTC
TRBD2 TRBJ2-3 NA TRBV5-4 CASSPTSGGRTDTQYF TGTGCCAGCAGCCCCACTAGCGGGGGGCGCACAGATACGCAGTATTTT
NA TRBJ1-2 NA TRBV4-2 CASSPRGATGDGYTF TGTGCCAGCAGCCCCCGGGGGGCGACTGGTGATGGCTACACCTTC
TRBD1 TRBJ1-1 few TRBV25-1 CASRPQGALNTEAFF TGTGCCAGCAGACCCCAGGGGGCCCTGAACACTGAAGCTTTCTTT
NA TRBJ2-2 NA TRBV9 CASSVGPVTVSTGELFF TGTGCCAGCAGCGTAGGTCCGGTAACTGTGAGCACCGGGGAGCTGTTTTTT
TRBD2 TRBJ2-5 NA TRBV30 CAWSALADQETQYF TGTGCCTGGAGTGCACTAGCGGATCAAGAGACCCAGTACTTC
NA TRBJ2-3 few TRBV6-6 CASSLPGITDTQYF TGTGCCAGCAGTCTGCCCGGGATCACAGATACGCAGTATTTT
TRBD1 TRBJ2-5 NA TRBV6-1 CASGPGTGRETQYF TGTGCCAGCGGGCCGGGGACAGGGAGAGAGACCCAGTACTTC
NA TRBJ2-2 NA TRBV13 CASSSGYGTNTGELFF TGTGCCAGCAGCTCGGGATACGGAACGAACACCGGGGAGCTGTTTTTT
NA TRBJ2-5 few TRBV5-1 CASSLPPSTQYF TGCGCCAGCAGCTTACCCCCTAGTACCCAGTACTTC
NA TRBJ2-7 NA TRBV6-6 CASSYFASYEQYF TGTGCCAGCAGTTATTTCGCGAGCTACGAGCAGTACTTC
TRBD1 TRBJ1-6 NA TRBV2 CASSPSTGAPSPLHF TGTGCCAGCAGTCCCAGTACAGGGGCCCCTTCACCCCTCCACTTT
NA TRBJ1-2 many TRBV28 CASSSYRRPNYGYTF TGTGCCAGCAGTTCCTACAGGAGACCTAACTATGGCTACACCTTC
NA TRBJ1-2 few TRBV6-6 CASSPSPYGYTF TGTGCCAGCAGCCCGTCCCCCTATGGCTACACCTTC
TRBD2 TRBJ2-3 few TRBV6-1 CASRRGRFTDTQYF TGTGCCAGCAGGCGGGGGAGGTTCACAGATACGCAGTATTTT
TRBD1 TRBJ1-1 NA TRBV30 CAWRQGASEAFF TGTGCCTGGAGACAGGGGGCAAGTGAAGCTTTCTTT
TRBD2 TRBJ2-1 many TRBV7-9 CASSVVSSGGRFNEQFF TGTGCCAGCAGCGTAGTATCTAGCGGGGGGCGCTTTAATGAGCAGTTCTTC
NA TRBJ2-1 NA TRBV23-1 CASSQGLAPSSYNEQFF TGCGCCAGCAGTCAAGGGCTAGCTCCTAGCTCCTACAATGAGCAGTTCTTC
NA TRBJ2-3 few TRBV5-4 CASSPSTDTQYF TGTGCCAGCAGCCCGAGCACAGATACGCAGTATTTT
NA TRBJ2-1 few TRBV6-4 CASSKDAGDEQFF TGTGCCAGCAGTAAGGATGCAGGCGATGAGCAGTTCTTC